This T cell receptor beta chain was retrieved from a study of blood T cell repertoires in COVID-19. The data were produced by immunoSEQ multiplex PCR, yet TCRdb's version contains in-frame clones alone and is incomplete. The sample has under 300,000 clones, 75% to 95% seen once; the top ten hold 1.5% to 2%. Recovery meant two consecutive negative NP/OP PCR tests, professional clearance, or resolved symptoms. In regard to this clone: The DNA is omitted, as the CDR3 cannot be located on it reliably, and the CDR3 follows TCRdb's listing.

The germline gives CDR1 SGHRS, CDR2 YFSETQ. The CDR3 extends over 15 residues, inclusive of both ends. The clonotype comes from a woman between 18 and 29 years old who had recovered from COVID-19. V is TRBV5-1 and J is TRBJ1-1; the table's D call TRBD1 went unverified against the DNA. The specimen was PBMCs or T cells enriched from blood (not recorded which). The chain's CDR3 is CASSPAFGQGTSTFF.